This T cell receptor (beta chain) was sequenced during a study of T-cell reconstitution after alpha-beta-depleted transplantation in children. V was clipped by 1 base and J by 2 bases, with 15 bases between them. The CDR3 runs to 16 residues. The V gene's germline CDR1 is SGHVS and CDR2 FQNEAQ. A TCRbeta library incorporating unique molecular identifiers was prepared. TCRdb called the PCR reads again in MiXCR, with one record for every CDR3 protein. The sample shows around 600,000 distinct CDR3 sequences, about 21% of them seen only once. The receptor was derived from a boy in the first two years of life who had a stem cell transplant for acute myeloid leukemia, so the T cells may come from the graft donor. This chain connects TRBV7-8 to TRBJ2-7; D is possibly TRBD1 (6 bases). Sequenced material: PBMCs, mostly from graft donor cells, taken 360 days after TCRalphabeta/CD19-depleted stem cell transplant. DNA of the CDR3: TGTGCCAGCAGCTTAGAAGGGGACAAGGTTCCCTACGAGCAGTACGTC. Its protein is CASSLEGDKVPYEQYV.